This T cell receptor (beta chain) was found in a study of CD8 T cells in Susac syndrome. TEMRA cells were FACS-enriched, and CD8+ and CD4+ T cells were isolated negatively. Reverse transcription of about 0.45 to 1 ug RNA was carried out with random hexamers. An immunoSEQ multiplex PCR amplified TCR beta CDR3 over 54 Vbeta and 13 Jbeta. TCRdb itself ran the immunoSEQ multiplex PCR reads through MiXCR, one entry per CDR3 protein. In the table there are some 200,000 distinct CDR3 sequences, roughly 96% of which are singletons. The germline gives CDR1 DFQATT, CDR2 SNEGSKA (reference sequence). V lost 5 bases and J 0 bases, leaving 26 bases between the germline ends. The CDR3 runs to 18 residues.

The receptor was derived from a human donor with multiple sclerosis. J is TRBJ2-7 and V is TRBV20-1; a weak D match, TRBD2 (7 bases). Sequenced material: CD4+ T cells from PBMCs. CDR3 sequence (DNA): TGCAGTGCTTCCCCTCCGGGGGGCTCTAGCGCAAGCTCCTACGAGCAGTACTTC. As protein: CSASPPGGSSASSYEQYF.